This T cell receptor beta chain was observed in a study of blood T cells in healthy people across ages (dated by TCRdb to between 2014 and 2017). With respect to the entire study: In model experiments, roughly one uniquely barcoded TCR beta cDNA molecule per two T cells was captured by template switching. To track age-related changes in TCR beta repertoire diversity, the study relied on deep sequencing normalized with unique cDNA molecular identifiers. The donors were split into four age groups: young (average around 17 years), middle-aged (around 40), aged (more than 60) and long-lived (roughly 77). Donors of different ages were randomly distributed across sequencing lanes to avoid experimental bias. Two additional independent replicas of 1 million unique cDNA reads from the same blood draw were analyzed for two donors (one aged 18 to 29 and one aged 80 or older).

A distance of 16 bases separates the germline ends of V and J, which lose 4 bases and 3 bases respectively. Per the germline V gene (reference sequence), DFQATT is the CDR1 and SNEGSKA is the CDR2. From the cysteine up to the phenylalanine, the CDR3 has a length of 14 residues. Only the CDR3 part of the read is kept: 42 bases, read in frame from the first base. As concerns this clonotype: Its antigen is currently not known. Base qualities are not at hand, and no much larger clone is one base apart.

The library relied on 5' RACE. TCRdb records Illumina HiSeq 2500 as the sequencer. A second PCR of 7 to 11 cycles was performed with a sample-barcoded 5' primer and a J-beta primer mix. A template-switch 5' adaptor carrying 12 random nucleotides introduced a unique molecular identifier onto each TCR beta cDNA molecule. At least 2.5 million CDR3-containing paired-end reads were obtained from each sample. The Mint cDNA synthesis kit, primed by a TRBC-specific oligonucleotide, was used to synthesize first-strand cDNA from all RNA. After uracil-DNA glycosylase treatment, a first 18-cycle PCR used universal primers M1SS and BC2_uni_R on all cDNA. On the study's bioinformatics: For normalization, 1 million high-quality reads, each with a distinct molecular identifier, were randomly selected from each sample. Instead of being binned into consensus sequences, reads with shared molecular identifiers were discarded. CDR3 identification, clonotype clustering and error correction used MiTCR with a Q25 quality threshold and the strictest error-elimination algorithm. A nonparametric unseen species model with Euler transformation was used to estimate a lower bound on total TCR beta diversity. Clones were called with MiXCR by TCRdb after fastp trimmed the public reads at Q25, and only in-frame beta chains were retained. One record per CDR3 amino acid sequence lists the most common genes and DNA. The V and J calls were determined by TCRdb, not by the authors. For this sample there are approximately 1.5 million distinct CDR3 sequences; approximately 32% appear just once. The leading ten clones occupy around 10% of the sample.

Results the study describes overall, beyond this receptor: Estimates of total diversity from one million sequenced T cells were regarded as lower bounds and underestimates. Conclusive comparison of naive and antigen-experienced compartments was prevented by the profiling of bulk unsorted PBMCs. A strong correlation was found between observed TCR beta diversity and the percentage of naive T cells measured by flow cytometry. Observed TCR beta diversity per million T cells fell roughly linearly with age, and a significant reduction was already apparent by age about 36. The CMV infection status of donors was not known, potentially confounding age-related changes in expanded clonotypes. The long-lived group showed more naive CD4+ T cells, fewer expanded clones and increased TCR diversity than the aged group, suggesting age selection.

The roughly 39 donors, aged about 6 to 100 years, were systemically healthy Caucasian individuals from Russia. Each donor gave about 9.7 milliliters of peripheral blood, drawn into EDTA-treated Vacutainer tubes. Ficoll-Paque density-gradient centrifugation was used to isolate PBMCs, with at least 7 million obtained per sample. Trizol reagent was used to extract total RNA from the PBMCs, yielding at least 6 micrograms per sample. For every donor, an aliquot of PBMCs went through flow cytometry to measure the percentages of naive CD45RAhigh/CD27high T cells. The chain is made from TRBV20-1 and TRBJ2-7; the D gene is perhaps TRBD2, from 6 matching bases. Source material: blood. The sequence came from a woman aged 30 to 39 in good health. The nucleotides are TGCAGTGCTACTACCCAACTAGCAGGCTACGAGCAGTACTTC. This gives the protein CSATTQLAGYEQYF.